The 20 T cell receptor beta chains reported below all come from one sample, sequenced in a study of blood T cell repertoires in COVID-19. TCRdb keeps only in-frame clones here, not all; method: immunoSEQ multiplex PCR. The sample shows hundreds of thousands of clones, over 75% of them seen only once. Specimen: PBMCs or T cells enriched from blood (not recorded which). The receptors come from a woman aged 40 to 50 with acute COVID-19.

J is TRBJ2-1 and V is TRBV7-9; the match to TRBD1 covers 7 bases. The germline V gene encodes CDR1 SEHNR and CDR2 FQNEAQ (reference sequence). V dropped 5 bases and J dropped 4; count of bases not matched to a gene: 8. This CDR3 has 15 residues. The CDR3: CASSKTGTEYNEQFF. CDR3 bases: TGTGCCAGCAGCAAAACCGGGACAGAGTACAATGAGCAGTTCTTC.

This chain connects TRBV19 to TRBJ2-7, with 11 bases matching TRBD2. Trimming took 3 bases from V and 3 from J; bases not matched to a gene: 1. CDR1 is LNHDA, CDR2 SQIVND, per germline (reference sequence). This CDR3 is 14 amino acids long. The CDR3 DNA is TGTGCCAGTAGTATGGGGACTAGCGGCTACGAGCAGTACTTC. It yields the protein CASSMGTSGYEQYF.

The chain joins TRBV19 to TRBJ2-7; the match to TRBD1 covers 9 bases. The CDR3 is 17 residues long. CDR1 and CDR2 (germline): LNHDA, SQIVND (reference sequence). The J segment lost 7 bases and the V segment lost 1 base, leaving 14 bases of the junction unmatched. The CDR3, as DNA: TGTGCCAGTAGTATAGGTCCAGGACAGGGGCCCTCCGCGGAGCAGTACTTC. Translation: CASSIGPGQGPSAEQYF.

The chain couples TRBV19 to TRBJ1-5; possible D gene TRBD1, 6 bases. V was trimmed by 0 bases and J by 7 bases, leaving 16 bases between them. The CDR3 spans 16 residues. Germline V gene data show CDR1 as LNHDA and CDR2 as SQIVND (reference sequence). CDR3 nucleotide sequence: TGTGCCAGTAGTATAGATCTGGCGGGGGCGGGCCAGCCCCAGCATTTT. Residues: CASSIDLAGAGQPQHF.

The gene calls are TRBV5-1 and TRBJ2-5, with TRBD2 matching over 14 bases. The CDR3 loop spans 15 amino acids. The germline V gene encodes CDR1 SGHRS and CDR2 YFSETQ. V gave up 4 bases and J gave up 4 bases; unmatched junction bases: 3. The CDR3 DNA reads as TGCGCCAGCAGCCAAGGACTAGCGGGGGGAGAGACCCAGTACTTC. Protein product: CASSQGLAGGETQYF.

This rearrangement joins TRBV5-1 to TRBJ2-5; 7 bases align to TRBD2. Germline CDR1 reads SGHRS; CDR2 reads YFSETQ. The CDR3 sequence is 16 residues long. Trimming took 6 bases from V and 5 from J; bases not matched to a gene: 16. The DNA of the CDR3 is TGCGCCAGCAACGGGGGGAGTAGTTATGGGTCGGAGACCCAGTACTTC. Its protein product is CASNGGSSYGSETQYF.

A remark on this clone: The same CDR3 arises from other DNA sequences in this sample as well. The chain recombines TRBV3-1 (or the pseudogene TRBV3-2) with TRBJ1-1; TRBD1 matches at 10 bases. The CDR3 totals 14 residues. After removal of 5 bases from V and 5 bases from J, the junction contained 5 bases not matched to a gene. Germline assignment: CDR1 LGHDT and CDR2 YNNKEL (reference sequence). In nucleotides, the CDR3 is TGTGCCAGCAGCAGCCGGGACAGGGGAACTGAAGCTTTCTTT. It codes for CASSSRDRGTEAFF.

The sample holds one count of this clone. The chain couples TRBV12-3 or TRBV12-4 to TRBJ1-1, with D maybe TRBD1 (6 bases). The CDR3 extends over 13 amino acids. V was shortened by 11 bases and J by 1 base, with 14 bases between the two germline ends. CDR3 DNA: TGTGCCCCTAGTCGACAGGCGAACACTGAAGCTTTCTTT. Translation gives CAPSRQANTEAFF.

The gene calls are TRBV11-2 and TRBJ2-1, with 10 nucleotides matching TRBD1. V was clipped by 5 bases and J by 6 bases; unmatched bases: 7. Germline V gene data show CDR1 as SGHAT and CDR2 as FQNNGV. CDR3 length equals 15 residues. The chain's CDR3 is CASSAGTGASNEQFF. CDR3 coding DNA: TGTGCCAGCAGCGCCGGGACAGGGGCCAGCAATGAGCAGTTCTTC.

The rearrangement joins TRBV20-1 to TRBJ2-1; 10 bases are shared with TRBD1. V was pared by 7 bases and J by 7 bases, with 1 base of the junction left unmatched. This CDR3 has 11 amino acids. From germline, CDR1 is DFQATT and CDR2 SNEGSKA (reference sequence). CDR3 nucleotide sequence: TGCAGTGGACAGGGGGCGAATGAGCAGTTCTTC. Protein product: CSGQGANEQFF.

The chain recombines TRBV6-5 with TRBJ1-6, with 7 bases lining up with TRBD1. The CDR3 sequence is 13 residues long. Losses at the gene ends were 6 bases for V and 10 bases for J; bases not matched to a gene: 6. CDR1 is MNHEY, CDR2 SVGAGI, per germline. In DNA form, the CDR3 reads TGTGCCAGCAGACAGGGGTCTCGGTCACCCCTCCACTTT. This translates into CASRQGSRSPLHF.

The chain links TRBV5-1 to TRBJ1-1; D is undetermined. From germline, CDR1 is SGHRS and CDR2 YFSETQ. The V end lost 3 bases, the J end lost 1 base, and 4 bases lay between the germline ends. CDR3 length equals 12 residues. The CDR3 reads CASSSWNTEAFF. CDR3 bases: TGCGCCAGCAGCTCCTGGAACACTGAAGCTTTCTTT.

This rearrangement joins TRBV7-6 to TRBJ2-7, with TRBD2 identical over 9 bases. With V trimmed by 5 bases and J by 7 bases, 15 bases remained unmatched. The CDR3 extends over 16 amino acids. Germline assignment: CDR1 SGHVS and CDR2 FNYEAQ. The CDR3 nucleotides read TGTGCCAGCAGCCCTAGGGCGGGGGGGCCCCTTTTGGAGCAGTACTTC. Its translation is CASSPRAGGPLLEQYF.

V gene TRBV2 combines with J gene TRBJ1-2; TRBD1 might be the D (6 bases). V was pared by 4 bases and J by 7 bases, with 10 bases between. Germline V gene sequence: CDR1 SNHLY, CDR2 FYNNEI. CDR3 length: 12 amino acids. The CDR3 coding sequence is TGTGCCAGCAGTGGCGGGGGCGGTGGCTACACCTTC. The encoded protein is CASSGGGGGYTF.

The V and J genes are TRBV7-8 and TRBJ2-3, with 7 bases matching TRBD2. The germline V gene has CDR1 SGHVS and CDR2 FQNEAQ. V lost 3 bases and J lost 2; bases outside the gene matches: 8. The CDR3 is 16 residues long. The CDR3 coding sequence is TGTGCCAGCAGCTTGACGGGAGGTCAGATCACAGATACGCAGTATTTT. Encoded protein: CASSLTGGQITDTQYF. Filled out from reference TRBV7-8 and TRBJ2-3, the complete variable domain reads GAGVSQSPRYKVAKRGQDVALRCDPISGHVSLFWYQQALGQGPEFLTYFQNEAQLDKSGLPSDRFFAERPEGSVSTLKIQRTQQEDSAVYLCASSLTGGQITDTQYFGPGTRLTVL.

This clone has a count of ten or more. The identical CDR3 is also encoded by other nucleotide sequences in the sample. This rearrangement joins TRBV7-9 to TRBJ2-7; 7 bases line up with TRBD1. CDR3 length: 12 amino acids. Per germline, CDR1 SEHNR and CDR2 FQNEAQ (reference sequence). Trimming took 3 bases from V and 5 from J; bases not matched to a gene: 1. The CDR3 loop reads CASSFDRDEQYF. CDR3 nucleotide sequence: TGTGCCAGCAGCTTCGACAGGGACGAGCAGTACTTC.

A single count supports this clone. CDR3 coding DNA: TGTGCCAGCAACCGGGCTAGCGGGGGGAATGAGCAGTTCTTC. Amino acid sequence: CASNRASGGNEQFF. The rearrangement uses TRBV7-8 and TRBJ2-1, with 11 positions matching TRBD2. Germline loops: CDR1 SGHVS, CDR2 FQNEAQ. The CDR3 contains 14 residues. V was pared by 7 bases and J by 7 bases, with 6 bases of the junction left unmatched.

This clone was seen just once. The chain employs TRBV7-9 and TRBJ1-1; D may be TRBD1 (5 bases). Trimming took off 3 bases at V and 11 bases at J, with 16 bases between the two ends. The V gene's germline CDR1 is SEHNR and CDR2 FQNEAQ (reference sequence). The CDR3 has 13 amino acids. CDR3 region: CASSFLRQGDAFF. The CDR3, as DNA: TGTGCCAGCAGCTTCCTTCGGCAGGGTGACGCTTTCTTT. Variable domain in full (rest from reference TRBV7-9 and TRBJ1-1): DTGVSQNPRHKITKRGQNVTFRCDPISEHNRLYWYRQTLGQGPEFLTYFQNEAQLEKSRLLSDRFSAERPKGSFSTLEIQRTEQGDSAMYLCASSFLRQGDAFFGQGTRLTVV.

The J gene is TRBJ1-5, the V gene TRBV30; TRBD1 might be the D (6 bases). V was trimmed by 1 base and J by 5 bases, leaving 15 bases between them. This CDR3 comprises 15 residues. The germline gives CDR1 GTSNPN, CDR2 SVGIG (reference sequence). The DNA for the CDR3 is TGTGCCTGGAGTGGCCCGCGGGGGGCCGATCAGCCCCAGCATTTT. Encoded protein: CAWSGPRGADQPQHF. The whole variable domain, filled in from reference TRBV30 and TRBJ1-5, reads SQTIHQWPATLVQPVGSPLSLECTVEGTSNPNLYWYRQAAGRGLQLLFYSVGIGQISSEVPQNLSASRPQDRQFILSSKKLLLSDSGFYLCAWSGPRGADQPQHFGDGTRLSIL.

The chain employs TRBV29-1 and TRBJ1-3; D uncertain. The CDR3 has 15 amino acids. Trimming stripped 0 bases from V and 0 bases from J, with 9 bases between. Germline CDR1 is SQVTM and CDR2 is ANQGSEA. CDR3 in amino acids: CSVEDQAVSGNTIYF. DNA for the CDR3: TGCAGCGTTGAAGATCAAGCCGTCTCTGGAAACACCATATATTTT.